This T cell receptor (beta chain) was retrieved from a study of neurological immune-mediated disorders. TCRdb fed the 5' RACE reads into MiXCR, producing one record per CDR3 protein. This sample has 130,000 or so distinct CDR3 sequences, with 3.2% found just once. This clonotype was counted many times. Germline V CDR1 and CDR2: LNHNV, YYDKDF (reference sequence). The V end lost 0 bases, the J end lost 4 bases, and 7 bases lay between the germline ends. This CDR3 spans 13 amino acids. The chain combines TRBV15 with TRBJ2-7; D uncertain. The material sequenced was PBMCs. This clonotype originated in a woman aged 25 to 39 with multiple sclerosis. CDR3 loop: CATSRDLPYEQYF. For the CDR3, the DNA is TGTGCCACCAGCAGAGACCTCCCGTACGAGCAGTACTTC.